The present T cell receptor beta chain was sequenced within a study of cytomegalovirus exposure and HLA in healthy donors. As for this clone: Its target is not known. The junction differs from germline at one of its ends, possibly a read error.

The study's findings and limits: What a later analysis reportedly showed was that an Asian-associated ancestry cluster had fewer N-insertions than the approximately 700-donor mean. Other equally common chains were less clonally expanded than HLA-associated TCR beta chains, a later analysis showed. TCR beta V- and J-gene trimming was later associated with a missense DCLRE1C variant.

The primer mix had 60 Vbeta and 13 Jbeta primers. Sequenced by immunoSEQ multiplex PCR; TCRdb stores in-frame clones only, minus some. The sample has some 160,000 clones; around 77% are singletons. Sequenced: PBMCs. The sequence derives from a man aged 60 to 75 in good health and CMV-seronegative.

CDR3 sequence reads: CASSPGGWDGYPF. DNA of the CDR3: TGTGCCAGCAGTCCAGGGGGATGGGATGGCTACCCCTTC. The chain carries TRBV5-6 and TRBJ1-2; TRBD1 matches at 7 bases. CDR1 SGHDT and CDR2 YYEEEE come from the germline V gene. This CDR3 is built from 13 residues.